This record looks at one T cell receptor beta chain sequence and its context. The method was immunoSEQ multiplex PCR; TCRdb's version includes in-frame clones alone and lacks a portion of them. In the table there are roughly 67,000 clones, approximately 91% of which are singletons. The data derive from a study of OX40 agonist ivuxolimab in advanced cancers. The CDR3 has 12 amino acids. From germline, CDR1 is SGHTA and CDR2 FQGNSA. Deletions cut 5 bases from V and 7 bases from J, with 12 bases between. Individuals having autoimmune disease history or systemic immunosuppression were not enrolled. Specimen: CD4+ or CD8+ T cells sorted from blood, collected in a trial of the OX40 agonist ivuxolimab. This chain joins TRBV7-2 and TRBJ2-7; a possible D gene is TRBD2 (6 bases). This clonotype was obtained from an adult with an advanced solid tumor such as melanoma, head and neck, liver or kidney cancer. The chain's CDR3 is CASSPRDWEQYF. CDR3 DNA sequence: TGTGCCAGCAGCCCTCGGGACTGGGAGCAGTACTTC.